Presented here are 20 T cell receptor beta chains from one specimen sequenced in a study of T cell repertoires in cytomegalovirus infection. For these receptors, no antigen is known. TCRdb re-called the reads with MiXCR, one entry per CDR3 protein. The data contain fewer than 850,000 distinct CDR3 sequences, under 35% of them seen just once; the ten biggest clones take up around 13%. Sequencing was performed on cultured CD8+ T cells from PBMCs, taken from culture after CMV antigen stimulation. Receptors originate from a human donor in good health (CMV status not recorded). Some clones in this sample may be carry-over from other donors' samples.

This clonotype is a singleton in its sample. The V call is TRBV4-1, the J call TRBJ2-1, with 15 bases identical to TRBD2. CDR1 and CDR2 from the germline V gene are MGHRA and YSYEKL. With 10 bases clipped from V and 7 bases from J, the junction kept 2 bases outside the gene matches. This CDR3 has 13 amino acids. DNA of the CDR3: TGCGCCACCGGACTAGCGGGGGGGAATGAGCAGTTCTTC. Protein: CATGLAGGNEQFF.

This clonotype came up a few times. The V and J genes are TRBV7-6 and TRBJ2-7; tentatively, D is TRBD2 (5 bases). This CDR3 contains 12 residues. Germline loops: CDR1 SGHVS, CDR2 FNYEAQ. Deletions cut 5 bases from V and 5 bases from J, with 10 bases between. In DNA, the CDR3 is TGTGCCAGCAGCAAGTTGGAGGACGAGCAGTACGTC. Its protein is CASSKLEDEQYV.

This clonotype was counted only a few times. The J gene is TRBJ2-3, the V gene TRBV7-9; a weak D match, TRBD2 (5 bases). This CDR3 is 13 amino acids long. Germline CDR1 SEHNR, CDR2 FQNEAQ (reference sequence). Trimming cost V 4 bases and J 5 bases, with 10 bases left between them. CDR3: CASSSGRGDTQYF. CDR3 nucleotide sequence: TGTGCCAGCAGCTCCGGACGGGGAGATACGCAGTATTTT.

CDR3 sequence (DNA): TGCGCCAGCAGGCCCAAGGGCGAGTATAATTCACCCCTCCACTTT. It codes for CASRPKGEYNSPLHF. The chain links TRBV5-1 to TRBJ1-6; D remains ambiguous. Per germline, CDR1 SGHRS and CDR2 YFSETQ. The CDR3 is made up of 15 amino acids. V lost 5 bases to trimming and J lost 4 bases, with 13 bases between them.

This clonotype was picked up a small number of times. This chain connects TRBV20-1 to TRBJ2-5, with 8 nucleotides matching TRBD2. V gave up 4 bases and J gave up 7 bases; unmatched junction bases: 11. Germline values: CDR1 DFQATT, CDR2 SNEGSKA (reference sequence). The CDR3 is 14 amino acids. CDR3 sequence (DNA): TGCAGTGCTAAAGCGGGGGCCACCGTTTGGACCCAGTACTTC. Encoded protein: CSAKAGATVWTQYF.

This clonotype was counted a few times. As DNA, the CDR3 is TGTGCCAGCAGCTTGCGACAGGTCCCTTCCACCGGGGAGCTGTTTTTT. Encoded protein: CASSLRQVPSTGELFF. The chain links TRBV6-1 to TRBJ2-2, with a weak D call TRBD1 (6 bases). The V end was cut by 6 bases, the J end by 4 bases, with 18 bases between. From germline, CDR1 is MNHNS and CDR2 SASEGT. This CDR3 comprises 16 residues.

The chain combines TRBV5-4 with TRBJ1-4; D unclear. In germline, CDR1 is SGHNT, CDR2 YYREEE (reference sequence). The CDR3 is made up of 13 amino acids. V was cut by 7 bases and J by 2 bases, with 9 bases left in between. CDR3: CASGWWTNEKLFF. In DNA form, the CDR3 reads TGTGCCAGCGGATGGTGGACTAATGAAAAACTGTTTTTT.

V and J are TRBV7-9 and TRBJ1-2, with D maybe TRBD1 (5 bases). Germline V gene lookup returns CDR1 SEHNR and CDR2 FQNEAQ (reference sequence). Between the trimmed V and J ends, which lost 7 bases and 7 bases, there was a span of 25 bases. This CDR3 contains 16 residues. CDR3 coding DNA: TGTGCCAGCAAGGGGCCGCACATAAGCCTTTTGGTTGGCTACACCTTC. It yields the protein CASKGPHISLLVGYTF.

CDR3 nucleotides: TGTGCCAGCAGCTTGGGCTTCAGCCTAGGGGGGGAAGGCTACACCTTC. Translating it yields CASSLGFSLGGEGYTF. This sequence joins TRBV5-4 and TRBJ1-2, with D tentatively TRBD1 (6 bases). The germline V gene encodes CDR1 SGHNT and CDR2 YYREEE (reference sequence). With 0 bases removed from V and 8 bases from J, the gap between germline ends came to 20 bases. The CDR3 runs to 16 residues.

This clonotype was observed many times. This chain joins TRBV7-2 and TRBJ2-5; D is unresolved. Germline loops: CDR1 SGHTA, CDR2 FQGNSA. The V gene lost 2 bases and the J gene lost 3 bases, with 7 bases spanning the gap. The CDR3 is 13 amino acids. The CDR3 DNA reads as TGTGCCAGCAGCTTACCCCTAGAAGAGACCCAGTACTTC. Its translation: CASSLPLEETQYF. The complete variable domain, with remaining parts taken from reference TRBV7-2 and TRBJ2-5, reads GAGVSQSPSNKVTEKGKDVELRCDPISGHTALYWYRQSLGQGLEFLIYFQGNSAPDKSGLPSDRFSAERTGGSVSTLTIQRTQQEDSAVYLCASSLPLEETQYFGPGTRLLVL.

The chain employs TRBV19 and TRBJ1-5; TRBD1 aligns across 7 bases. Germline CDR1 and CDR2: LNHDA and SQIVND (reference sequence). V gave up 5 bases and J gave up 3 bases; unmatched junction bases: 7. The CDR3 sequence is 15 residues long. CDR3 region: CASSLRDRNNQPQHF. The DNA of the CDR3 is TGTGCCAGTAGTCTCCGGGACAGAAACAATCAGCCCCAGCATTTT.

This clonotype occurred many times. The CDR3 loop is CASTRRYANTEAFF. CDR3 nucleotides: TGTGCCAGCACCCGGAGGTATGCGAACACTGAAGCTTTCTTT. The rearrangement uses TRBV7-2 and TRBJ1-1, with D unclear. V was shortened by 7 bases and J by 1 base, with 13 bases between the two germline ends. The CDR3 runs to 14 residues. CDR1 is SGHTA and CDR2 is FQGNSA in the germline V gene.

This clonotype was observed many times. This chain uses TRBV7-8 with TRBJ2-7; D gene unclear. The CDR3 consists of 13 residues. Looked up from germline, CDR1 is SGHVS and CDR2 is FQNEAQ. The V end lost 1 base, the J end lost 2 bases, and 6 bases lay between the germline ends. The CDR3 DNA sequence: TGTGCCAGCAGCTTAGGTAGGGCCTACGAGCAGTACGTC. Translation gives CASSLGRAYEQYV.

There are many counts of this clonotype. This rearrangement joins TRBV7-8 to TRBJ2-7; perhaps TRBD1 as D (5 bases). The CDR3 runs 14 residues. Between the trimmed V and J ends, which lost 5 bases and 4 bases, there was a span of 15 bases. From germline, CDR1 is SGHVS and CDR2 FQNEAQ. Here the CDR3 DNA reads TGTGCCAGCAGCCCACAAGGGGCAGGGTACGAGCAGTACTTC. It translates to CASSPQGAGYEQYF.

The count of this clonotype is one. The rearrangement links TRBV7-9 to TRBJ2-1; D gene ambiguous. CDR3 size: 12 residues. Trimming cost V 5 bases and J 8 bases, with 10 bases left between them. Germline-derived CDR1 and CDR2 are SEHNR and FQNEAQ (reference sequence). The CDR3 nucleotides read TGTGCCAGCAGCCCCGTGAAAGATGAGCAGTTCTTC. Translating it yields CASSPVKDEQFF. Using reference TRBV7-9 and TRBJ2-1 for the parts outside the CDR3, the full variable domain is DTGVSQNPRHKITKRGQNVTFRCDPISEHNRLYWYRQTLGQGPEFLTYFQNEAQLEKSRLLSDRFSAERPKGSFSTLEIQRTEQGDSAMYLCASSPVKDEQFFGPGTRLTVL.

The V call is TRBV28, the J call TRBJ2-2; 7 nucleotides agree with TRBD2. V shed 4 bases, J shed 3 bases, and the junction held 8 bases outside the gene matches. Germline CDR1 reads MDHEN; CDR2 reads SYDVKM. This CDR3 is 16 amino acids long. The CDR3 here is CASSSTGTTYTGELFF. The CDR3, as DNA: TGTGCCAGCAGTTCTACCGGGACTACCTACACCGGGGAGCTGTTTTTT.

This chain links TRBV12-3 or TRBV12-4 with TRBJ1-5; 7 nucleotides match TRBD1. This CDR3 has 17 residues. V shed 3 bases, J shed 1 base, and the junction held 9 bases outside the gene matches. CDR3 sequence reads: CASSFSVNRGSNQPQHF. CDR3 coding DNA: TGTGCCAGCAGTTTCTCGGTTAACAGGGGAAGCAATCAGCCCCAGCATTTT.

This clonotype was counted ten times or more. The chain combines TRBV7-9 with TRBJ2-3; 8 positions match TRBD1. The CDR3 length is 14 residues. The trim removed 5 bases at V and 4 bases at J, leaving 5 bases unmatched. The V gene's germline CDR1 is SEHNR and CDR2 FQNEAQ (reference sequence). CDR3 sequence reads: CASSVGQGADTQYF. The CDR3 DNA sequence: TGTGCCAGCAGCGTTGGACAGGGCGCAGATACGCAGTATTTT.

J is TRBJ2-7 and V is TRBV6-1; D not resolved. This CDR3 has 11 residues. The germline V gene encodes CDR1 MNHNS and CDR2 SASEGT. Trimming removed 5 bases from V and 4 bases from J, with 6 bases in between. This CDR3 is CASSYDYEQYV. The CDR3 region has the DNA TGTGCCAGCAGTTACGATTACGAGCAGTACGTC.

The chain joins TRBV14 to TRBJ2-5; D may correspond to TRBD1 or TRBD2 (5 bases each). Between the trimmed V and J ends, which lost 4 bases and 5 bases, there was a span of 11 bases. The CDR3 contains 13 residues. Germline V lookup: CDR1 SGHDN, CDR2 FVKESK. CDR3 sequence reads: CASSLGTLETQYF. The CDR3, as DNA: TGTGCCAGCAGCCTAGGGACCCTGGAGACCCAGTACTTC. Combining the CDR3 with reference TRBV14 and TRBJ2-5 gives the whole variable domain EAGVTQFPSHSVIEKGQTVTLRCDPISGHDNLYWYRRVMGKEIKFLLHFVKESKQDESGMPNNRFLAERTGGTYSTLKVQPAELEDSGVYFCASSLGTLETQYFGPGTRLLVL.